This is a list of T cell receptor beta chains from one sample in a study of tumor-infiltrating lymphocytes in primary liver carcinoma. TCRdb re-called the multiplex PCR reads with MiXCR, one entry per CDR3 protein. The data hold 40,000 to 55,000 distinct CDR3 sequences, with approximately 70% observed a single time. Sequencing was performed on liver tumor tissue from sampling region 5. These receptor sequences come from a middle-aged man with primary liver carcinoma and hepatitis B virus infection. CDR3s include the opening cysteine and the closing phenylalanine or tryptophan. D genes are given only for firm matches. Not every row has a clone size; where given, it reads once, few, many or a size class.

cdr3_aa cdr3_nt clone_size j_call d_call cdr3_length v_call
CASRPPGGDTGELFF TGTGCCAGCCGCCCCCCAGGGGGCGACACCGGGGAGCTGTTTTTC . TRBJ2-2 TRBD1 15 TRBV5-5
CSVDREGRGQGYTF TGCAGCGTTGATAGAGAGGGGAGAGGCCAAGGCTACACCTTC . TRBJ1-2 . 14 TRBV29-1
CAWVERDSPFHF TGTGCCTGGGTCGAGAGGGATTCACCCTTCCACTTT . TRBJ1-6 . 12 TRBV30
CASRGKGVLPQHF TGTGCCAGCAGAGGTAAAGGAGTTCTGCCCCAGCATTTT . TRBJ1-5 . 13 TRBV28
CASSYDGSASYNEQFF TGCGCCAGCAGTTACGATGGTAGCGCTTCCTACAATGAGCAGTTCTTC . TRBJ2-1 . 16 TRBV6-2/TRBV6-3
CAIPKEAPYEQYF TGTGCAATCCCCAAAGAGGCGCCCTACGAGCAGTACTTC . TRBJ2-7 . 13 TRBV11-2
CASSLGVPGTDTQYF TGTGCCAGCAGCTTAGGGGTTCCGGGAACAGATACGCAGTATTTT . TRBJ2-3 . 15 TRBV11-2
CTSSSPGGKGRYEQYF TGCACCAGCAGTTCCCCCGGTGGGAAGGGACGGTACGAGCAGTACTTC . TRBJ2-7 . 16 TRBV28
CSAVGLGPFNEQFF TGCAGCGCTGTTGGACTGGGACCTTTTAATGAGCAGTTCTTC . TRBJ2-1 . 14 TRBV29-1
CASSTYRTGNQPQHF TGTGCCAGCAGCACCTACAGGACGGGCAATCAGCCCCAGCATTTT many TRBJ1-5 . 15 TRBV5-6
CASSPGTTNEKLFF TGTGCCAGCAGCCCCGGGACAACTAATGAAAAACTGTTTTTT once TRBJ1-4 . 14 TRBV7-8
CASSTAKRLSSYEQHF TGTGCCAGCAGCACTGCCAAGCGGCTTAGCTCCTACGAGCAGCACTTC . TRBJ2-7 . 16 TRBV6-2/TRBV6-3
CASSQVGGYNEQFF TGTGCCAGCAGCCAGGTGGGAGGGTACAATGAGCAGTTCTTT . TRBJ2-1 TRBD2 14 TRBV4-1
CSASDPQETQYF TGCAGTGCTTCGGACCCCCAAGAGACCCAGTACTTC few TRBJ2-5 . 12 TRBV20-1
CSAGGRTVETQYF TGCAGCGCTGGTGGGAGGACCGTTGAGACCCAGTACTTC . TRBJ2-5 . 13 TRBV29-1
CVWSAIAGTYNEQFF TGTGTCTGGAGTGCTATAGCGGGAACATACAATGAGCAGTTCTTC . TRBJ2-1 TRBD2 15 TRBV30
CSARELGSVAGELFF TGCAGTGCTAGAGAACTCGGGAGTGTGGCCGGGGAGCTGTTTTTT . TRBJ2-2 . 15 TRBV20-1
CASEETPNSSPHF TGTGCCAGCGAGGAAACCCCCAATTCATCCCCCCACTTT . TRBJ1-6 . 13 TRBV2
CASSHLGLTGKLVGYNEQFF TGCGCCAGCAGCCACCTGGGACTAACGGGAAAGTTAGTGGGGTACAATGAGCAGTTCTTC . TRBJ2-1 TRBD2 20 TRBV4-1
CPSSLNGGDIQYF TGTCCCAGCAGTTTAAATGGGGGGGACATTCAGTACTTC . TRBJ2-4 TRBD2 13 TRBV12-3/TRBV12-4
CASSDSIRQGEEETQYF TGTGCCAGCAGTGACTCGATACGGCAGGGGGAGGAAGAGACCCAGTACTTC many TRBJ2-5 . 17 TRBV6-4
CASSQSGRAFETQYF TGTGCCAGCAGTCAAAGCGGGAGGGCCTTTGAGACCCAGTACTTC . TRBJ2-5 TRBD2 15 TRBV7-9
CASSFNFARTGQPYEQYF TGTGCCAGCAGCTTCAACTTTGCCCGGACAGGGCAACCCTACGAGCAGTACTTC once TRBJ2-7 TRBD1 18 TRBV11-1
CASTFQPGSYEQNF TGTGCCAGCACTTTTCAACCCGGGAGCTACGAGCAGAACTTC . TRBJ2-7 . 14 TRBV28
CASITKVAGNTIYF TGTGCCAGCATAACCAAGGTGGCTGGAAACACCATATATTTT . TRBJ1-3 . 14 TRBV6-5
CASSGRADSDTQYF TGTGCCAGCAGTGGTCGGGCGGATTCAGATACGCAGTATTTT . TRBJ2-3 . 14 TRBV6-1
CASITEENTEAFF TGCGCCAGCATCACAGAGGAGAACACTGAAGCTTTCTTT . TRBJ1-1 . 13 TRBV6-5
CASRGQGDYDYTF TGTGCCAGCAGGGGACAGGGAGATTATGACTACACCTTC few TRBJ1-2 TRBD1 13 TRBV6-1
CATLITRVDYGYTF TGTGCCACTCTCATAACAAGGGTGGACTATGGTTACACCTTC . TRBJ1-2 . 14 TRBV6-1
CASSERGLGNQPQHF TGTGCCAGCAGTGAACGGGGTCTTGGCAATCAGCCCCAGCATTTT medium-sized TRBJ1-5 . 15 TRBV6-1
CASSVPGSTDTQYF TGTGCCAGCAGCGTTCCGGGATCCACAGATACGCAGTATTTT many TRBJ2-3 . 14 TRBV6-5
CAISDPAGVSYNEQFF TGTGCCATCAGTGATCCGGCAGGGGTTTCCTACAATGAGCAATTCTTC . TRBJ2-1 . 16 TRBV10-3
CSAGTDRIEAFF TGCAGTGCCGGGACAGACCGGATTGAAGCTTTCTTT . TRBJ1-1 TRBD1 12 TRBV20-1
CAISEGSTRLAGVGEQFF TGTGCCATCAGTGAGGGAAGTACCCGATTAGCGGGAGTAGGTGAGCAGTTCTTC once TRBJ2-1 TRBD2 18 TRBV10-3
CASSTGTSYNEQFF TGTGCCAGCAGTACCGGGACCTCCTACAATGAGCAGTTCTTC many TRBJ2-1 . 14 TRBV6-2/TRBV6-3